The entry below gives a single T cell receptor beta chain sequence along with its context. Its antigen is unidentified. The donors belonged to the approximately 110-subject validation cohort, separate from the approximately 670-subject first cohort. The data stem from a study of cytomegalovirus exposure and HLA in healthy donors. Study-level results: Reports credit the classifier with highly specific, highly sensitive diagnosis of cytomegalovirus status. The majority of TCR sequences were rare, yet some public TCRs appeared in many donors. There were 150 or so TCR beta chains listed as cytomegalovirus-associated.

Trimming took 5 bases from V and 0 from J, leaving 14 bases between them. The V gene's germline CDR1 is SGHAT and CDR2 FQNNGV. The CDR3 contains 15 residues. Data came from immunoSEQ multiplex PCR; TCRdb stores just in-frame clones and leaves some out. The repertoire holds around 120,000 clones, with around nine tenths as singletons. This clonotype was sampled from a man aged 18 to 35 in good health and CMV-seropositive. Sequences were obtained from PBMCs. The chain joins TRBV11-2 to TRBJ2-7; D is possibly TRBD2 (5 bases). The CDR3 region has the DNA TGTGCCAGCAGCCGAGCGGACCTGAGCTCCTACGAGCAGTACTTC. Its translation: CASSRADLSSYEQYF.